These 26 T cell receptor beta chains originate from one sample sequenced in a study of blood T cells in healthy people across ages. Sample-barcoded 5' priming and a J-beta primer mix drove a second PCR of roughly 7 to 11 cycles. One entry per CDR3 protein results from TCRdb running MiXCR on the 5' RACE reads. The data contain around 850,000 distinct CDR3 sequences, under 40% of them singletons. The sequenced material came from blood. These receptors were obtained from a man between 18 and 35 years old in good health.

J is TRBJ1-2 and V is TRBV14, with no clear D. Germline V CDR1 and CDR2: SGHDN, FVKESK. The CDR3 loop spans 17 amino acids. V gave up 4 bases and J gave up 6 bases, with 24 bases separating them. CDR3: CASSPVLRAPGLDGYTF. The CDR3 DNA follows: TGTGCCAGCAGCCCGGTTTTAAGAGCTCCCGGGTTAGATGGCTACACCTTC.

This clonotype was counted a few times. The chain is built from TRBV10-3 and TRBJ2-1; 8 bases agree with TRBD2. Trimming cost V 2 bases and J 3 bases; bases outside gene matches: 3. Germline-derived CDR1 and CDR2 are ENHRY and SYGVKD. The CDR3 consists of 15 residues. The CDR3 is CAISEKSGGYNEQFF. The DNA of the CDR3 is TGTGCCATCAGTGAGAAAAGCGGGGGCTACAATGAGCAGTTCTTC.

Only a few counts were recorded for this clonotype. The chain uses TRBV9 and TRBJ2-1, with 9 bases fitting TRBD2. The V gene end was trimmed by 1 base and the J gene end by 6 bases; junction bases not matched to a gene: 8. CDR1 SGDLS and CDR2 YYNGEE come from the germline V gene. The CDR3 totals 16 residues. The CDR3 bases are TGTGCCAGCAGCGTAAGAAGCGGGGGGTCCCGCAATGAGCAGTTCTTC. This translates into CASSVRSGGSRNEQFF.

This chain links TRBV27 with TRBJ1-2, with unresolved D. The V end was cut by 11 bases, the J end by 8 bases, with 24 bases between. The CDR3 spans 14 residues. Germline CDR1 and CDR2: MNHEY and SMNVEV (reference sequence). The CDR3 is CAGKTGTGQPGYTF. In nucleotides, the CDR3 is TGTGCCGGCAAGACCGGCACCGGGCAACCCGGCTACACCTTC.

This clonotype has a handful of counts. At one end, the junction sequence differs from germline, possibly due to a read error. V usage is TRBV5-5 and J usage is TRBJ2-1; D might be TRBD1 or TRBD2, each matching 5 bases. The CDR3 is made up of 14 amino acids. Germline loops: CDR1 SGHKS, CDR2 YYEKEE (reference sequence). The CDR3 is CANSSKMGVNEQFF. CDR3 nucleotide sequence: TGTGCCAACAGCTCTAAAATGGGGGTCAATGAGCAGTTCTTC.

This clonotype came up a few times. This chain joins TRBV6-6 and TRBJ2-7; the match to TRBD2 covers 9 bases. The CDR3 has 17 residues. V shed 0 bases, J shed 7 bases, and the junction held 13 bases outside the gene matches. CDR1 and CDR2 from the germline V gene are MNHNY and SVGAGI (reference sequence). CDR3 bases: TGTGCCAGCAGTTACTCGGGTGGCGGGGGGGCCGTATATGAGCAGTACTTC. Its translation is CASSYSGGGGAVYEQYF.

The J gene is TRBJ2-7, the V gene TRBV11-2, with D maybe TRBD1 (5 bases). The CDR3 runs to 15 residues. Germline CDR1 SGHAT, CDR2 FQNNGV. The V end lost 1 base, the J end lost 2 bases, and 12 bases lay between the germline ends. CDR3 region: CASSLVPGKTYEQYF. Written as DNA, the CDR3 is TGTGCCAGCAGCTTAGTTCCAGGGAAAACCTACGAGCAGTACTTC.

The J gene is TRBJ2-3, the V gene TRBV10-3; the D is unclear. Germline assignment: CDR1 ENHRY and CDR2 SYGVKD. The CDR3 is 14 residues long. The V end was cut by 3 bases, the J end by 4 bases, with 11 bases between. CDR3 DNA: TGTGCCATCAGTGATGCAGATTTGGCAGATACGCAGTATTTT. Translation: CAISDADLADTQYF.

Comment on this clonotype: Compared with germline, one end of the junction differs, possibly owing to a read error. This chain connects TRBV5-1 to TRBJ1-2; 7 nucleotides line up with TRBD1. CDR1 is SGHRS and CDR2 is YFSETQ in the germline V gene. The CDR3 covers 13 residues. As DNA, the CDR3 is TGCACCAGCAGCACCTCGACAGGGTGGGGCTACACCTTC. Translation gives CTSSTSTGWGYTF.

V gene TRBV19 combines with J gene TRBJ1-6; TRBD1 might be the D (5 bases). The ends were cut back, 6 bases at V and 7 bases at J, with 13 bases in the middle. The CDR3 length is 14 residues. Germline CDR1 and CDR2: LNHDA and SQIVND (reference sequence). CDR3 sequence reads: CASRVDGDNSPLHF. The CDR3 nucleotides read TGTGCCAGTAGGGTTGACGGGGACAATTCACCCCTCCACTTT.

There are a few counts of this clonotype. J is TRBJ1-4 and V is TRBV20-1; a possible D gene is TRBD1 (5 bases). The germline CDR1 and CDR2 sequences are DFQATT and SNEGSKA (reference sequence). Trimming cost V 5 bases and J 4 bases, with 14 bases left between them. The CDR3 has 14 amino acids. The CDR3 region has the DNA TGCAGTGCTCCCCCTCGGGACCATAATGAAAAACTGTTTTTT. Translation gives CSAPPRDHNEKLFF.

This clonotype was observed a few times. The chain couples TRBV4-2 to TRBJ2-3; TRBD2 aligns across 10 bases. The CDR3 covers 16 residues. CDR1 is LGHNA and CDR2 is YNFKEQ in the germline V gene. Trimming cost V 1 base and J 4 bases; bases outside gene matches: 5. The CDR3, as DNA: TGTGCCAGCAGCCAAGTCAGCGGGGGGGCAGCAGATACGCAGTATTTT. Encoded protein: CASSQVSGGAADTQYF.

Details on this clonotype: Possible read error: a much larger clone is one base away. This sequence joins TRBV5-1 and TRBJ2-1; the match to TRBD1 covers 8 bases. Gene TRBJ2-7 matches the end of the DNA better, so the J call may be wrong. This CDR3 has 16 amino acids. The germline V gene has CDR1 SGHRS and CDR2 YFSETQ. This chain's CDR3 is CASSLGQGSSYNEQYF. CDR3 DNA: TGCGCCAGCAGCCTCGGACAGGGATCCTCTTACAATGAGCAGTACTTC.

The chain joins TRBV7-2 to TRBJ2-2; 11 bases match TRBD2. Germline V lookup: CDR1 SGHTA, CDR2 FQGNSA. The CDR3 has 14 residues. The V and J ends lost 5 bases and 4 bases, in that order; junction bases with no gene match: 0. The CDR3 DNA follows: TGTGCCAGCAGCACTAGCGGGGGCACCGGGGAGCTGTTTTTT. The encoded protein is CASSTSGGTGELFF.

This clonotype was seen a handful of times. This rearrangement joins TRBV7-2 to TRBJ2-3; 10 bases match TRBD1. V dropped 5 bases and J dropped 5; count of bases not matched to a gene: 10. Germline CDR1 SGHTA, CDR2 FQGNSA. The CDR3 extends over 16 amino acids. CDR3 in DNA: TGTGCCAGCAGCCGTCAGACAGGGGGCGCGGTAGATACGCAGTATTTT. It specifies CASSRQTGGAVDTQYF.

The gene calls are TRBV6-5 and TRBJ1-4; no firm D call. Germline V lookup: CDR1 MNHEY, CDR2 SVGAGI. V lost 6 bases to trimming and J lost 7 bases, with 12 bases between them. The CDR3 is 13 amino acids. The CDR3 DNA sequence: TGTGCCAGCAGCAAACCGGACCCTGAAAAACTGTTTTTT. It codes for CASSKPDPEKLFF.

On this clonotype itself: It may be a read error: a sequence one base away is much more abundant. The V call is TRBV5-1, the J call TRBJ2-7; D is possibly TRBD1 or TRBD2 (5 bases each). The CDR3 has 14 amino acids. The germline V gene has CDR1 SGHRS and CDR2 YFSETQ. The CDR3 DNA is TGCGCCGGCAGCTTGTTGGGGGACTCCTACGAGCAGTACTTC. It codes for CAGSLLGDSYEQYF.

The chain combines TRBV4-1 with TRBJ1-2; weak D call: TRBD1 (5 bases). Germline loops: CDR1 MGHRA, CDR2 YSYEKL. Deletions cut 4 bases from V and 4 bases from J, with 16 bases between. The CDR3 runs 15 residues. CDR3 nucleotides: TGCGCCAGCAGCCGACGGGGCCTTACTAGCTATGGCTACACCTTC. Amino acids: CASSRRGLTSYGYTF.

The V and J genes are TRBV27 and TRBJ2-5; perhaps TRBD1 as D (6 bases). Trimming cost V 2 bases and J 11 bases, with 21 bases left between them. CDR3 size: 15 residues. Germline values: CDR1 MNHEY, CDR2 SMNVEV (reference sequence). The DNA for the CDR3 is TGTGCCAGCAGTTTAAGGGGGACGGTGGACAATGAGCAGTACTTC. This sequence encodes CASSLRGTVDNEQYF.

This clonotype was seen just once. This chain joins TRBV7-2 and TRBJ1-1; tentative D call: TRBD1 (6 bases). Germline-derived CDR1 and CDR2 are SGHTA and FQGNSA. This CDR3 contains 13 residues. The germline V and J ends were trimmed by 5 bases and 8 bases, with 15 bases remaining between them. The CDR3 loop is CASSGYKGGEAFF. CDR3 nucleotide sequence: TGTGCCAGCAGCGGATATAAGGGGGGCGAAGCTTTCTTT.

This clonotype was seen only a few times. The rearrangement links TRBV6-6 to TRBJ1-4, with TRBD1 as a possible D gene (5 bases). The CDR3 sequence is 15 residues long. In germline, CDR1 is MNHNY, CDR2 SVGAGI (reference sequence). The germline V and J ends were trimmed by 0 bases and 0 bases, with 5 bases remaining between them. The CDR3 loop reads CASSYSTATNEKLFF. The CDR3 region has the DNA TGTGCCAGCAGTTACTCGACAGCAACTAATGAAAAACTGTTTTTT.

This sequence joins TRBV15 and TRBJ2-1, with D perhaps TRBD2 (5 bases). Deletions cut 0 bases from V and 8 bases from J, with 8 bases between. CDR1 is LNHNV, CDR2 YYDKDF, per germline (reference sequence). The CDR3 is 13 residues long. This CDR3 reads CATSREWGDEQFF. Here the CDR3 DNA reads TGTGCCACCAGCAGAGAGTGGGGAGATGAGCAGTTCTTC.

Here the CDR3 DNA reads TGTGCCAGCAGCGCCCGGGACACCCTAAGGAATGAGCAGTTCTTC. Residues: CASSARDTLRNEQFF. The chain combines TRBV9 with TRBJ2-1, with a tentative D call TRBD1 (6 bases). CDR1 is SGDLS and CDR2 is YYNGEE in the germline V gene. Trimming removed 3 bases at V and 7 bases at J, with 17 bases between. This CDR3 has 15 amino acids.

This chain connects TRBV20-1 to TRBJ2-1; the D gene is possibly TRBD1 (6 bases). CDR3 length equals 14 residues. Looked up from germline, CDR1 is DFQATT and CDR2 is SNEGSKA (reference sequence). V was cut by 1 base and J by 4 bases, with 11 bases left in between. CDR3 in DNA: TGCAGTGCTAGAGTCCCGAGGGGGTACAATGAGCAGTTCTTC. It codes for CSARVPRGYNEQFF.

This clonotype showed up just a few times. This chain joins TRBV20-1 and TRBJ1-5; D not resolved. The ends were cut back, 6 bases at V and 7 bases at J, with 13 bases in the middle. CDR1 and CDR2 from the germline V gene are DFQATT and SNEGSKA (reference sequence). The CDR3 is 12 residues long. The CDR3 sequence is CSARNSGQPQHF. CDR3 DNA sequence: TGCAGTGCAAGGAACAGTGGGCAGCCCCAGCATTTT.

This clonotype was seen just once. The rearrangement joins TRBV6-4 to TRBJ2-1; D is unclear. Germline assignment: CDR1 MRHNA and CDR2 SNTAGT. The length of the CDR3 is 13 residues. The germline V and J ends were trimmed by 6 bases and 9 bases, with 15 bases remaining between them. CDR3 amino acids: CASSPRSVGEQFF. CDR3 nucleotide sequence: TGTGCCAGCAGCCCGCGGTCCGTGGGTGAGCAGTTCTTC.